The next 20 T cell receptor beta chains were all read from a single sample in a study of cytomegalovirus exposure and HLA in healthy donors. Amplification used 60 Vbeta primers and 13 Jbeta primers. Clones were sequenced by immunoSEQ multiplex PCR, and TCRdb holds only the in-frame ones, with some missing. The sample lists some 150,000 clones, about 69% occurring once. Material: PBMCs. The origin of the receptors is a human donor in good health.

This clone was found once. The V gene is TRBV5-1, the J gene TRBJ1-1; 8 bases align to TRBD1. Germline V gene lookup returns CDR1 SGHRS and CDR2 YFSETQ. This CDR3 spans 14 amino acids. V lost 6 bases, J lost 1 base, and 5 bases stayed unmatched. The chain's CDR3 is CASNRGTGNTEAFF. As DNA, the CDR3 is TGCGCCAGCAACCGAGGGACAGGGAACACTGAAGCTTTCTTT.

This clone appeared a single time. The chain employs TRBV7-2 and TRBJ2-1, with TRBD2 as a possible D gene (5 bases). V lost 2 bases to trimming and J lost 6 bases, with 11 bases between them. The CDR3 length is 14 residues. Germline assignment: CDR1 SGHTA and CDR2 FQGNSA. The DNA for the CDR3 is TGTGCCAGCAGCTTACGGGCGGGCCTCAATGAGCAGTTCTTC. It encodes CASSLRAGLNEQFF.

The rearrangement joins TRBV7-6 to TRBJ1-5; possibly TRBD1 for D (6 bases). Trimming stripped 5 bases from V and 3 bases from J, with 11 bases between. Germline-derived CDR1 and CDR2 are SGHVS and FNYEAQ. The CDR3 runs 14 residues. CDR3 coding DNA: TGTGCCAGCAGCCTCGGACAGTTCAATCAGCCCCAGCATTTT. Its protein product is CASSLGQFNQPQHF. The full variable domain, rest sourced from reference TRBV7-6 and TRBJ1-5, is GAGVSQSPRYKVTKRGQDVALRCDPISGHVSLYWYRQALGQGPEFLTYFNYEAQQDKSGLPNDRFSAERPEGSISTLTIQRTEQRDSAMYRCASSLGQFNQPQHFGDGTRLSIL.

This clone was seen only a few times. The chain combines TRBV4-1 with TRBJ1-1; the match to TRBD1 covers 7 bases. This CDR3 region has 16 residues. Germline loops: CDR1 MGHRA, CDR2 YSYEKL. Trimming at V came to 1 base and at J to 4 bases, leaving 9 bases not matched to a gene. The CDR3 nucleotides read TGCGCCAGCAGCCAAGTCCTGACAGGGAGCGGCACTGAAGCTTTCTTT. Translated: CASSQVLTGSGTEAFF.

This clone has just one count. J is TRBJ2-7 and V is TRBV11-2; D is perhaps TRBD1 (6 bases). The length of the CDR3 is 14 residues. The germline gives CDR1 SGHAT, CDR2 FQNNGV. V was shortened by 4 bases and J by 5 bases, with 15 bases between the two germline ends. DNA of the CDR3: TGTGCCAGCAGCTCCAGGAGAGGGGACAACGAGCAGTACTTC. Its translation: CASSSRRGDNEQYF.

This chain uses TRBV11-2 with TRBJ1-4; D gene ambiguous. There are 15 residues in the CDR3. Trimming stripped 1 base from V and 4 bases from J, with 10 bases between. Germline loops: CDR1 SGHAT, CDR2 FQNNGV. CDR3 sequence: CASSLGGSGNEKLFF. In DNA, the CDR3 is TGTGCCAGCAGCTTAGGGGGAAGCGGTAATGAAAAACTGTTTTTT.

For this clone: Other DNA variants within this sample encode the same CDR3. The chain employs TRBV5-1 and TRBJ1-1, with 12 positions matching TRBD1. The V gene end was trimmed by 4 bases and the J gene end by 3 bases; junction bases not matched to a gene: 10. The V gene's germline CDR1 is SGHRS and CDR2 YFSETQ. CDR3 length equals 17 residues. CDR3 DNA: TGCGCCAGCAGCACCCCCGGGACAGGGGGCTCGGACACTGAAGCTTTCTTT. It encodes CASSTPGTGGSDTEAFF.

This clone was recorded once. At one end, the junction sequence differs from germline, possibly due to a read error. The rearrangement links TRBV7-9 to TRBJ1-5; D uncertain. The CDR3 extends over 12 amino acids. Germline values: CDR1 SEHNR, CDR2 FQNEAQ (reference sequence). The CDR3 bases are TGTGCCAGCAGCCCACTTGAGGAGCCTCAGCATTTT. It yields the protein CASSPLEEPQHF.

This clone was seen a single time. The J gene is TRBJ1-4, the V gene TRBV15; 8 nucleotides match TRBD1. Germline V gene sequence: CDR1 LNHNV, CDR2 YYDKDF (reference sequence). CDR3 size: 13 residues. V shed 4 bases and J 16 bases; nucleotides not matched to a gene: 11. The CDR3 is CATSTGVDRDSFF. The CDR3, as DNA: TGTGCCACCAGCACGGGGGTGGACAGGGACTCGTTTTTT.

Worth noting for this clone: Without the conserved terminal phenylalanine or tryptophan, this CDR3 likely stems from a read error. The chain has TRBV27 and TRBJ2-7; weak D call: TRBD1 (5 bases). The CDR3 sequence is 14 residues long. With 0 bases removed from V and 2 bases from J, the gap between germline ends came to 8 bases. Per the germline V gene, CDR1 is MNHEY and CDR2 is SMNVEV (reference sequence). The CDR3 nucleotides read TGTGCCAGCAGTTTATCGCAGGGAACCTACGAGCAGTACCTC. Its protein product is CASSLSQGTYEQYL.

The rearrangement uses TRBV7-3 and TRBJ2-7, with 8 bases that match TRBD1. The CDR3 contains 14 residues. J lost 5 bases, V lost 2 bases, and 5 bases had no gene match. CDR1 and CDR2 from the germline V gene are SGHTA and FQGTGA. The CDR3 region is CASSLGQGVDEQYF. CDR3 in DNA: TGTGCCAGCAGCTTAGGACAGGGAGTGGACGAGCAGTACTTC.

Worth noting for this clone: One end of the junction varies from germline; a read error may be responsible. The chain has TRBV7-7 and TRBJ2-2, with TRBD2 matching over 8 bases. The CDR3 has 15 residues. Germline V gives CDR1 SSHAT, CDR2 FNYEAQ (reference sequence). CDR3 amino acids: CASSPAGVGTGELFF. The CDR3 DNA follows: TGTGCTAGCAGTCCAGCGGGGGTGGGCACCGGGGAGCTGTTTTTT.

This clone was picked up one time. V is TRBV6-5 and J is TRBJ1-2; weak D call: TRBD1 (6 bases). The length of the CDR3 is 13 residues. The V and J ends lost 6 bases and 2 bases respectively, with 10 bases between them. Germline V gene data show CDR1 as MNHEY and CDR2 as SVGAGI. In DNA, the CDR3 is TGTGCCAGCAGGGGGGCTTACAACTATGGCTACACCTTC. Translated, it gives CASRGAYNYGYTF.

The genes are TRBV28 and TRBJ1-2; TRBD1 matches 7 bases. This CDR3 is built from 13 residues. After removal of 6 bases from V and 8 bases from J, the junction contained 9 bases not matched to a gene. CDR1 is MDHEN, CDR2 SYDVKM, per germline. The CDR3 is CASRTTGPRGYTF. The CDR3 nucleotides are TGTGCCAGCAGAACGACAGGGCCGAGGGGCTACACCTTC.

The V call is TRBV15, the J call TRBJ2-5; D uncertain. Trimming stripped 0 bases from V and 5 bases from J, with 7 bases between. There are 13 residues in the CDR3. Germline V gene lookup returns CDR1 LNHNV and CDR2 YYDKDF (reference sequence). CDR3: CATSRDLEETQYF. The CDR3 nucleotides read TGTGCCACCAGCAGAGATCTTGAGGAGACCCAGTACTTC.

This clone was detected a few times. The chain has TRBV7-9 and TRBJ1-5, with a weak D call TRBD1 (6 bases). The CDR3 loop spans 14 amino acids. The germline V gene has CDR1 SEHNR and CDR2 FQNEAQ (reference sequence). V lost 1 base to trimming and J lost 5 bases, with 9 bases between them. The CDR3 DNA reads TGTGCCAGCAGCTTAGGGCAGGGGCATCAGCCCCAGCATTTT. Its protein product is CASSLGQGHQPQHF.

This clone occurred a few times. The chain recombines TRBV5-1 with TRBJ1-1; 7 positions match TRBD1. V was pared by 2 bases and J by 11 bases, with 9 bases of the junction left unmatched. The CDR3 is made up of 13 amino acids. Germline loops: CDR1 SGHRS, CDR2 YFSETQ. The CDR3, as DNA: TGCGCCAGCAGCTTCCGTACAGGGGTTCTCGCTTTCTTT. Its protein product is CASSFRTGVLAFF.

The rearrangement uses TRBV5-8 and TRBJ2-6, with D perhaps matching TRBD1 (6 bases). This CDR3 contains 16 residues. Trimming took 3 bases from V and 2 from J, leaving 12 bases between them. In germline, CDR1 is SGHTS, CDR2 YDEGEE. CDR3 in amino acids: CASSSFTGTGANVLTF. The CDR3 DNA reads as TGTGCCAGCAGCTCCTTTACAGGGACTGGGGCCAACGTCCTGACTTTC. The variable domain in full, completed from reference TRBV5-8 and TRBJ2-6, reads EAGVTQSPTHLIKTRGQQATLRCSPISGHTSVYWYQQALGLGLQFLLWYDEGEERNRGNFPPRFSGRQFPNYSSELNVNALELEDSALYLCASSSFTGTGANVLTFGAGSRLTVL.

The chain couples TRBV9 to TRBJ1-1; 7 bases fit TRBD1. After removal of 3 bases from V and 3 bases from J, the junction contained 11 bases not matched to a gene. Germline CDR1 reads SGDLS; CDR2 reads YYNGEE. The CDR3 is 16 residues long. DNA of the CDR3: TGTGCCAGCAGCGATCCCCGAGACAGGGTGGACACTGAAGCTTTCTTT. This encodes CASSDPRDRVDTEAFF.

This sequence joins TRBV4-2 and TRBJ1-2; D remains unclear. The germline V and J ends were trimmed by 0 bases and 8 bases, with 16 bases remaining between them. Germline V gene sequence: CDR1 LGHNA, CDR2 YNFKEQ. This CDR3 region has 15 residues. CDR3 sequence reads: CASSQEVRPGVGYTF. The CDR3 DNA sequence: TGTGCCAGCAGCCAAGAAGTTAGGCCAGGCGTAGGCTACACCTTC.